This T cell receptor beta chain originates from a study of T cells in Graves' hyperthyroidism and ophthalmopathy. As for the study in general: Peripheral blood was acquired at first diagnosis, ahead of any therapy whatsoever.

The cohort's ophthalmopathy patients, a group with duration under 3 months, had a Clinical Activity Score of at least 3 and a NOSPECS grade of at least 4. V lost 6 bases to trimming and J lost 4 bases, with 7 bases between them. Germline CDR1 is SQVTM and CDR2 is ANQGSEA. CDR3 length: 11 residues. Amplified TCR beta CDR3 regions came from RNA transcripts. HTBI primers were employed in a first-round RT-PCR of the TCR CDR3. Via MiXCR, TCRdb re-called the multiplex PCR reads, giving one row per CDR3 protein. The sample lists 490,000 or so distinct CDR3 sequences; 20% were seen once. The sequencing sample was made of blood. V usage is TRBV29-1 and J usage is TRBJ1-3; no firm D call. This TCR was sampled from a man aged 35-49 years with Graves' ophthalmopathy. The CDR3 protein is CSVDQGNTIYF. The CDR3 DNA follows: TGCAGCGTGGACCAAGGAAACACCATATATTTT.